This T cell receptor (beta chain) was identified during a study of shared clonotypes between healthy human individuals. Repertoires were generated with immunoSEQ multiplex PCR, while TCRdb's copy carries only in-frame clones and drops some. The sample has roughly 1,000,000 clones; 78% are singletons. Trimming pared 2 bases from V and 8 bases from J, leaving 12 bases between. Germline CDR1 reads GTSNPN; CDR2 reads SVGIG (reference sequence). CDR3 length equals 13 residues. The TCR originated in a man between 18 and 29 years old in good health. Some clones in this sample may be carry-over from other donors' samples. This chain uses TRBV30 with TRBJ1-4; perhaps TRBD1 as D (5 bases). The sequenced sample was memory CD4+ T cells from PBMCs. Subset defined: CD45RA-negative fraction. CDR3 sequence: CAWSRQGREKLFF. CDR3 sequence (DNA): TGTGCCTGGAGTCGGCAGGGCAGGGAAAAACTGTTTTTT. Full variable domain (rest looked up from reference TRBV30 and TRBJ1-4): SQTIHQWPATLVQPVGSPLSLECTVEGTSNPNLYWYRQAAGRGLQLLFYSVGIGQISSEVPQNLSASRPQDRQFILSSKKLLLSDSGFYLCAWSRQGREKLFFGSGTQLSVL.